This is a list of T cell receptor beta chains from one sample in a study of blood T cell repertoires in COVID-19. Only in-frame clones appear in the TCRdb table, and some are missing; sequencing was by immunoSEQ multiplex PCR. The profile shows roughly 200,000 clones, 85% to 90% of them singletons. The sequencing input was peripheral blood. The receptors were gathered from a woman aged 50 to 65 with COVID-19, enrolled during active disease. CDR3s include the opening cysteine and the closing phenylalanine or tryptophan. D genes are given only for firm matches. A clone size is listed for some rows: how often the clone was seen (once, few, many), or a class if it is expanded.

CASRGLVQGNSPLHF,TGCGCCAGCAGAGGTTTAGTCCAGGGGAATTCACCCCTCCACTTT,TRBV5-1,once,TRBJ1-6,NA
CASSLSSGGNYGYTF,TGCGCCAGCAGCCTTTCCTCGGGTGGTAACTATGGCTACACCTTC,TRBV5-1,NA,TRBJ1-2,NA
CASSPRVTDEKLFF,TGTGCCAGCAGTCCCAGGGTAACTGATGAAAAACTGTTTTTT,TRBV9,once,TRBJ1-4,NA
CASSIAGTALYVLTF,TGTGCCAGTAGTATAGCCGGAACAGCTCTCTACGTCCTGACTTTC,TRBV19,NA,TRBJ2-6,NA
CASRAYGTGGNQPQHF,TGTGCCAGCAGAGCGTACGGGACAGGGGGCAATCAGCCCCAGCATTTT,TRBV27,NA,TRBJ1-5,TRBD1
CASSTGGGNIQYF,TGTGCCAGCTCCACAGGGGGCGGAAACATTCAGTACTTC,TRBV18,once,TRBJ2-4,TRBD1
CASSDSRDYTDTQYF,TGTGCCAGCAGTGATTCCAGGGATTACACAGATACGCAGTATTTT,TRBV25-1,NA,TRBJ2-3,NA
CATSTRQGNQPQHF,TGTGCCACCAGCACACGACAGGGGAATCAGCCCCAGCATTTT,TRBV15,NA,TRBJ1-5,TRBD1
CASKDRVASPLHF,TGTGCCAGCAAGGACAGGGTGGCTTCACCCCTCCACTTT,TRBV27,NA,TRBJ1-6,TRBD1
CASSVFRDTNFGTQYF,TGTGCCAGCAGCGTTTTCCGGGACACCAATTTTGGCACCCAGTACTTC,TRBV9,NA,TRBJ2-5,NA
CASSLLSTTRTDTQYF,TGTGCCAGCAGTTTATTGTCGACTACACGCACAGATACGCAGTATTTT,TRBV27,NA,TRBJ2-3,NA
CASSIGPGANTGELFF,TGTGCCAGTAGTATAGGACCGGGGGCGAACACCGGGGAGCTGTTTTTT,TRBV19,NA,TRBJ2-2,NA
CASSTGSTNEKLFF,TGTGCCAGCAGTACAGGGTCAACTAATGAAAAACTGTTTTTT,TRBV28,NA,TRBJ1-4,NA
CASSLRVGQSADTIYF,TGTGCCAGCTCCCTGCGTGTTGGACAGTCCGCGGACACCATATATTTT,TRBV18,NA,TRBJ1-3,NA
CSAPTRYGYTF,TGCAGTGCTCCTACTCGGTACGGCTACACCTTC,TRBV20-1,once,TRBJ1-2,NA
CASSHQGNEQFF,TGTGCCAGTAGCCATCAGGGGAATGAGCAGTTCTTC,TRBV19,NA,TRBJ2-1,NA
CASSFPGPSSGNTIYF,TGTGCCAGCAGTTTCCCAGGCCCGAGCTCTGGAAACACCATATATTTT,TRBV28,NA,TRBJ1-3,NA
CASNGGNEQFF,TGCGCCTCGAATGGGGGGAATGAGCAGTTCTTC,TRBV5-1,NA,TRBJ2-1,NA
CASSPATGAYGYTF,TGTGCCAGCAGCCCGGCGACAGGGGCCTATGGCTACACCTTC,TRBV7-9,NA,TRBJ1-2,TRBD1
CASSHIDNEQFF,TGCGCCAGCAGCCATATTGACAATGAGCAGTTCTTC,TRBV4-3,NA,TRBJ2-1,NA
CASSLEHLTSYEQYF,TGTGCCAGCAGCTTAGAACACCTCACCTCCTACGAGCAGTACTTC,TRBV11-3,NA,TRBJ2-7,NA
CASSLTLTGGSYGYTF,TGTGCCAGCAGTTTAACTTTGACAGGGGGAAGCTATGGCTACACCTTC,TRBV28,NA,TRBJ1-2,TRBD1
CASSSVRPGLGDNEQFF,TGTGCCAGCAGCTCAGTTCGGCCGGGACTGGGAGACAATGAGCAGTTCTTC,TRBV9,NA,TRBJ2-1,NA
CASSQQGSVYEQYF,TGTGCCAGCAGCCAACAGGGAAGCGTCTACGAGCAGTACTTC,TRBV14,NA,TRBJ2-7,NA
CASSLIGARDSNEKLFF,TGCGCCAGCAGCTTAATCGGGGCTCGGGACTCAAATGAAAAACTGTTTTTT,TRBV5-1,NA,TRBJ1-4,NA
CASQGRDIPGETQYF,TGCGCCAGCCAGGGTAGGGACATCCCAGGGGAGACCCAGTACTTC,TRBV5-1,NA,TRBJ2-5,NA
CAWSPGQHNSPLHF,TGTGCCTGGAGTCCGGGACAGCATAATTCACCCCTCCACTTT,TRBV30,NA,TRBJ1-6,TRBD1
CASSVGERGAGELFF,TGTGCCAGCAGCGTAGGGGAAAGGGGTGCCGGGGAGCTGTTTTTT,TRBV9,once,TRBJ2-2,NA
CASSFHVFGGYTF,TGTGCCAGCAGTTTTCACGTGTTTGGCGGCTACACCTTC,TRBV12-3/TRBV12-4,NA,TRBJ1-2,NA
CARSLGEGRVDNYGYTF,TGTGCCAGAAGCTTGGGGGAGGGCAGGGTAGATAACTATGGCTACACCTTC,TRBV5-3,NA,TRBJ1-2,NA
CASSNDRGDPTKLFF,TGTGCCAGCAGCAATGACAGGGGCGACCCTACTAAACTGTTTTTT,TRBV3-1/TRBV3-2,NA,TRBJ1-4,TRBD1
CASSPRTGNYEQYF,TGTGCCAGCAGTCCTCGGACAGGAAATTACGAGCAGTACTTC,TRBV28,NA,TRBJ2-7,TRBD1
CASSPTGTGTDTQYF,TGTGCCAGCTCGCCCACCGGGACAGGGACAGATACGCAGTATTTT,TRBV18,NA,TRBJ2-3,TRBD1
CASSSGYTIYF,TGTGCCAGCAGTTCAGGCTACACCATATATTTT,TRBV27,NA,TRBJ1-3,NA
CASSHRAAGSTGELFF,TGTGCCAGCAGCCACCGGGCGGCGGGGTCGACCGGGGAGCTGTTTTTT,TRBV5-6,NA,TRBJ2-2,NA
CASSIGAYTGELFF,TGTGCCAGTAGTATAGGGGCCTACACCGGGGAGCTGTTTTTT,TRBV19,NA,TRBJ2-2,NA
CASSYRPQETQYF,TGCGCCAGCAGTTACAGGCCGCAAGAGACCCAGTACTTC,TRBV4-1,NA,TRBJ2-5,NA
CAWNRDITDTQYF,TGTGCCTGGAACAGGGACATCACAGATACGCAGTATTTT,TRBV30,NA,TRBJ2-3,NA
CATSPGQGAQTEAFF,TGTGCCACCAGTCCGGGACAGGGGGCGCAGACTGAAGCTTTCTTT,TRBV24-1,NA,TRBJ1-1,TRBD1
CASSPRQGTTTKNIQYF,TGTGCCAGCAGTCCACGACAGGGAACGACTACCAAAAACATTCAGTACTTC,TRBV6-6,NA,TRBJ2-4,TRBD1
CASSFDRGNTEAFF,TGTGCCAGCAGTTTCGACCGGGGGAACACTGAAGCTTTCTTT,TRBV27,NA,TRBJ1-1,NA
CASSGWGGQGANEQFF,TGTGCCAGCAGTGGCTGGGGTGGACAGGGAGCGAATGAGCAGTTCTTC,TRBV25-1,NA,TRBJ2-1,TRBD1
CATQDRSYEQYF,TGTGCCACACAAGACAGATCCTACGAGCAGTACTTC,TRBV6-5,few,TRBJ2-7,NA
CATSVGAYRTDTQYF,TGTGCCACCAGTGTGGGGGCCTACCGCACAGATACGCAGTATTTT,TRBV24-1,NA,TRBJ2-3,NA
CASSLGLAMSYNEQFF,TGCGCCAGCAGCTTGGGACTAGCAATGTCCTACAATGAGCAGTTCTTC,TRBV5-1,NA,TRBJ2-1,TRBD2
CASSISGNTEAFF,TGTGCCAGTAGTATTTCGGGGAACACTGAAGCTTTCTTT,TRBV19,NA,TRBJ1-1,NA
CASSLTGTGHQPQHF,TGTGCCAGCAGTCTCACCGGGACAGGCCATCAGCCCCAGCATTTT,TRBV5-8,NA,TRBJ1-5,TRBD1
CASSTRLAGDSSYNEQFF,TGTGCCAGCAGCACAAGACTAGCGGGGGATAGCTCCTACAATGAGCAGTTCTTC,TRBV7-3,NA,TRBJ2-1,TRBD2
CASSEGLAGGFPSYEQYF,TGTGCCAGCAGTGAGGGACTAGCGGGGGGTTTCCCCTCCTACGAGCAGTACTTC,TRBV6-1,NA,TRBJ2-7,TRBD2
CASSLLRQGSEAFF,TGCGCCAGCAGCTTGTTGAGACAGGGGTCTGAAGCTTTCTTT,TRBV5-1,NA,TRBJ1-1,TRBD1
CASSTWTDLAEGLFF,TGTGCCAGCAGCACTTGGACAGACCTAGCCGAGGGACTGTTTTTT,TRBV7-9,NA,TRBJ1-4,NA
CASSQEIRGDIQYF,TGCGCCAGCAGCCAAGAGATCAGGGGAGACATTCAGTACTTC,TRBV4-3,NA,TRBJ2-4,NA
CASSPYTGGGTEAFF,TGTGCCAGCTCACCATACACAGGGGGAGGGACTGAAGCTTTCTTT,TRBV18,few,TRBJ1-1,TRBD1
CASSESNRGDLPLHF,TGCGCCAGCAGTGAGTCGAACAGGGGAGATTTACCCCTCCACTTT,TRBV10-1,NA,TRBJ1-6,TRBD1
CASSLLPGQGANYGYTF,TGTGCCAGCAGTCTCCTCCCGGGACAGGGGGCTAACTATGGCTACACCTTC,TRBV27,NA,TRBJ1-2,TRBD1